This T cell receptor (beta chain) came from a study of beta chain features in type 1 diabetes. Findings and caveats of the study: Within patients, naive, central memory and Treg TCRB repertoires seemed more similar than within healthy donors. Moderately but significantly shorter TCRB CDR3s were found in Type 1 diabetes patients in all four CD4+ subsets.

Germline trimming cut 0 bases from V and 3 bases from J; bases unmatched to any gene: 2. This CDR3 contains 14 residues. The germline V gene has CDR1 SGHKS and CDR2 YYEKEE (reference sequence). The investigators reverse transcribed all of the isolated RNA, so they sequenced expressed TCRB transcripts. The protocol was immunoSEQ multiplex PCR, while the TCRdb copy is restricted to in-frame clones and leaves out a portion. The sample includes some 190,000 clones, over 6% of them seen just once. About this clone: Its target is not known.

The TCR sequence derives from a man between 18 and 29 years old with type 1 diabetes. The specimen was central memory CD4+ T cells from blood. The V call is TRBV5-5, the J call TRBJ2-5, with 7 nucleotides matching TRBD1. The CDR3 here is CASSLAGTEETQYF. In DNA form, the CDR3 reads TGTGCCAGCAGCTTGGCGGGGACAGAAGAGACCCAGTACTTC.